Each of the 7 T cell receptor beta chains below was sequenced from the same sample in a study of T cell changes during pregnancy in multiple sclerosis. The protocol was immunoSEQ multiplex PCR, while the TCRdb copy is restricted to in-frame clones and leaves out a portion. Of around 69,000 clones in the sample, around nine tenths are singletons; the top ten hold approximately 1.1%. Source: peripheral blood, taken in the third trimester of pregnancy. The source is a female donor with multiple sclerosis, enrolled in a pregnancy study.

The DNA for the CDR3 is TGTGCCAGCTTAGGCGGGGGGGGTAGCGTAGGCGAGCAGTACTTC. It encodes CASLGGGGSVGEQYF. The chain links TRBV2 to TRBJ2-7; 9 bases fit TRBD2. The CDR3 extends over 15 amino acids. V dropped 8 bases and J dropped 6; count of bases not matched to a gene: 14. In germline, CDR1 is SNHLY, CDR2 FYNNEI.

The genes are TRBV6-1 and TRBJ1-2, with unresolved D. CDR3 length: 14 amino acids. Per germline, CDR1 MNHNS and CDR2 SASEGT. The V end was cut by 0 bases, the J end by 4 bases, with 9 bases between. The CDR3 sequence is CASSEAGGLYGYTF. The CDR3 DNA follows: TGTGCCAGCAGTGAAGCAGGCGGACTCTATGGCTACACCTTC.

The V and J genes are TRBV5-8 and TRBJ1-5; 10 bases are a match to TRBD1. V trimming: 4 bases; J trimming: 1 base; junction bases outside the gene matches: 8. Per germline, CDR1 SGHTS and CDR2 YDEGEE. This CDR3 has 17 amino acids. CDR3 sequence: CASSPGTGDGSNQPQHF. The CDR3 DNA sequence: TGTGCCAGCAGCCCGGGGACAGGGGATGGGAGCAATCAGCCCCAGCATTTT.

The J gene is TRBJ2-7, the V gene TRBV4-1; weak D call: TRBD1 (6 bases). This CDR3 is built from 15 residues. V was shortened by 3 bases and J by 2 bases, with 14 bases between the two germline ends. From germline, CDR1 is MGHRA and CDR2 YSYEKL. CDR3 loop: CASSQLQGIPYEQYF. CDR3 DNA: TGCGCCAGCAGCCAGCTACAGGGAATCCCCTACGAGCAGTACTTC.

This chain links TRBV5-5 with TRBJ2-1; tentatively, D is TRBD1 (5 bases). Germline V gene lookup returns CDR1 SGHKS and CDR2 YYEKEE (reference sequence). The CDR3 covers 15 residues. Between the trimmed V and J ends, which lost 0 bases and 4 bases, there was a span of 11 bases. The CDR3 coding sequence is TGTGCCAGCAGCTTGGTTGACAGCGCTTACAATGAGCAGTTCTTC. It is translated as CASSLVDSAYNEQFF.

The gene calls are TRBV7-8 and TRBJ2-7, with D unclear. Trimming stripped 0 bases from V and 4 bases from J, with 13 bases between. The CDR3 length is 15 residues. CDR1 and CDR2 (germline): SGHVS, FQNEAQ. CDR3 bases: TGTGCCAGCAGCTTAGCAGATCCGGGTTTATACGAGCAGTACTTC. It encodes CASSLADPGLYEQYF.

The chain uses TRBV11-2 and TRBJ2-1; TRBD2 aligns across 12 bases. The CDR3 totals 15 residues. Germline V gene lookup returns CDR1 SGHAT and CDR2 FQNNGV. V lost 3 bases and J lost 5; bases outside the gene matches: 2. The CDR3 DNA reads TGTGCCAGCAGCTTGACTAGCGGGAGAAACAATGAGCAGTTCTTC. Its protein product is CASSLTSGRNNEQFF.